Listed here is a single T cell receptor beta chain. The SP2 primer and nested alpha and beta constant region primers amplified ligated cDNA in four rounds. For blood and skin samples, reverse transcription used TCR alpha and beta constant primers. TCRdb re-derived calls from the 5' RACE reads in MiXCR, one entry per CDR3 protein. The table has around 56,000 distinct CDR3 sequences, 7.6% seen once. These data come from a study of naive and memory T cell subsets. This CDR3 has 13 residues. V lost 3 bases and J lost 5; bases outside the gene matches: 3. Germline V gene lookup returns CDR1 SNHLY and CDR2 FYNNEI. An oligonucleotide containing a UMI was ligated to the 3' end of TCR cDNA.

The clonotype comes from a female donor in good health. The rearrangement links TRBV2 to TRBJ1-2; 7 nucleotides agree with TRBD1. CDR3 coding DNA: TGTGCCAGCAGTGAGGGCAGGGGGTATGGCTACACCTTC. Translated: CASSEGRGYGYTF. The whole variable domain, remainder taken from reference TRBV2 and TRBJ1-2, is EPEVTQTPSHQVTQMGQEVILRCVPISNHLYFYWYRQILGQKVEFLVSFYNNEISEKSEIFDDQFSVERPDGSNFTLKIRSTKLEDSAMYFCASSEGRGYGYTFGSGTRLTVV.